This T cell receptor (beta chain) comes out of a study of radiotherapy plus CTLA-4 blockade in lung cancer. On the study more broadly: Of all patients, approximately 17% responded objectively and about 30% showed disease control. Broader study findings: Tumor-derived TCR clones expanded in blood after radiotherapy plus ipilimumab.

The protocol was immunoSEQ multiplex PCR, while the TCRdb copy is restricted to in-frame clones and leaves out a portion. The sample lists 95,000 to 150,000 clones; around 90% were seen once. The CDR3 has 14 residues. Regarding this clone: Its antigen remains unidentified.

In chemo-refractory metastatic non-small-cell lung cancer, patients got ipilimumab CTLA-4 blockade together with focal radiation. The rearrangement joins TRBV21-1 to TRBJ2-7; the table assigns TRBD1, which was not confirmed against the DNA. TRBV21-1 is noted as a pseudogene. The sequence was obtained from a human donor with non-small cell lung cancer that progressed on radiotherapy plus ipilimumab. The specimen comprised peripheral blood, sampled from a patient treated with radiotherapy plus ipilimumab. CDR3 loop: CASSKVNRGYEQYF. The CDR3 DNA follows: TGTGCCAGCAGCAAAGTTAACAGGGGCTACGAGCAGTACTTC.